This T cell receptor beta chain is from a study of control samples from healthy donors and cancer patients. Germline trimming cut 5 bases from V and 7 bases from J; bases unmatched to any gene: 9. From germline, CDR1 is KGHSH and CDR2 LQKENI. This CDR3 has 14 amino acids. Repertoires were generated with immunoSEQ multiplex PCR, while TCRdb's copy carries only in-frame clones and drops some. The data contain 40,000 to 45,000 clones, over 65% of them singletons. The sample was formalin-fixed, paraffin-embedded tissue. The source of this sequence is a male donor with melanoma. The chain employs TRBV18 and TRBJ2-7; TRBD1 aligns across 9 bases. This CDR3 reads CASSTGTGSWEQYF. CDR3 in DNA: TGTGCCAGCTCAACCGGGACAGGGAGCTGGGAGCAGTACTTC.